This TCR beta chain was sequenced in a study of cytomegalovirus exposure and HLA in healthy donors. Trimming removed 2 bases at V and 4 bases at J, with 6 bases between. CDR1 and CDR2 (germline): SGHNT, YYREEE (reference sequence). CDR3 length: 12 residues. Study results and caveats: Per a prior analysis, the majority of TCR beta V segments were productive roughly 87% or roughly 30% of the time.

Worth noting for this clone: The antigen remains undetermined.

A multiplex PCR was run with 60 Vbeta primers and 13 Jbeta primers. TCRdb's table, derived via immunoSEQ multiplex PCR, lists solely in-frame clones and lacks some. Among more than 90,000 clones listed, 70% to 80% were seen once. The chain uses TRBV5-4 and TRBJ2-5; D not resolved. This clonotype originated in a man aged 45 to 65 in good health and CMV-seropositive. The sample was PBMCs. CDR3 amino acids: CASSLQSETQYF. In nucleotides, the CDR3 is TGTGCCAGCAGCTTACAGTCAGAGACCCAGTACTTC.